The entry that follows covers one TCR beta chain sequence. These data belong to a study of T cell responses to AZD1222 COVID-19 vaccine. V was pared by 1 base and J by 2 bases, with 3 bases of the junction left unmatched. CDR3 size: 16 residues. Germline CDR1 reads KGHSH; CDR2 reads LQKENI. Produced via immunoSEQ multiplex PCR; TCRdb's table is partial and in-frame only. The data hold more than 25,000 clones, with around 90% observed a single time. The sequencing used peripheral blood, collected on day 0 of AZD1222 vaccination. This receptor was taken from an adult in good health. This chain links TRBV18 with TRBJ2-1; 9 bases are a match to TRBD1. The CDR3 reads CASSPQQGAPYNEQFF. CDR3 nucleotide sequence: TGTGCCAGCTCACCACAACAGGGGGCTCCCTACAATGAGCAGTTCTTC.